The entry below describes one T cell receptor (beta chain). The record originates from a study of blood T cell repertoires in COVID-19. Methods used by the authors: Reference gene primer amplification yielded estimated nucleated cell counts. Here immunoSEQ multiplex PCR was the method, and the copy in TCRdb shows in-frame clones only, minus some. From that table come the V and J calls and clone size; the DNA was used to work out D and trimming. The sample yields a few hundred thousand clones, roughly 91% seen once. The Seattle site enrolled patients during active infection and followed them longitudinally. Per the germline V gene, CDR1 is MNHNS and CDR2 is SASEGT. This CDR3 has 15 residues. With 3 bases removed from V and 7 bases from J, the gap between germline ends came to 16 bases.

Sequencing was done on a sample of peripheral blood. This sequence joins TRBV6-1 and TRBJ2-1, with D perhaps TRBD2 (5 bases). This receptor was identified in a woman between 25 and 40 years old with COVID-19, enrolled during active disease. CDR3 DNA: TGTGCCAGCAGTGATGAGGGCGGACCGCCTAATGAGCAGTTCTTC. Translated: CASSDEGGPPNEQFF.